This record looks at one T cell receptor beta chain sequence and its context. Its antigen is undetermined. The PCR had 60 Vbeta and 13 Jbeta primers. Profiling relied on immunoSEQ multiplex PCR, and the TCRdb table lists in-frame clones only, not all of them. The table has about 76,000 clones, more than 65% seen once. These data belong to a study of cytomegalovirus exposure and HLA in healthy donors. Overall study findings and caveats: Most TCR beta V segments were productive about 87% or about 30% of the time in an earlier analysis. Donor immune exposure was known only as CMV serostatus.

This CDR3 contains 16 residues. The V gene lost 6 bases and the J gene lost 8 bases, with 20 bases spanning the gap. In germline, CDR1 is MDHEN, CDR2 SYDVKM. The receptor's source is a male donor in good health and CMV-seropositive. The sequenced sample was PBMCs. The chain is built from TRBV28 and TRBJ1-6; possible D gene TRBD1, 5 bases. The CDR3 nucleotides read TGTGCCAGCAGGACGTGGCGCGACAGTCTCGATTCACCCCTCCACTTT. It specifies CASRTWRDSLDSPLHF.